The rows below give T cell receptor beta chains drawn from one sample of a study of blood T cell repertoires in COVID-19. Only in-frame clones appear in the TCRdb table, and some are missing; sequencing was by immunoSEQ multiplex PCR. Among 150,000 to 200,000 clones listed, 65% to 85% were seen once. The sequenced sample was peripheral blood. These receptors were taken from a man between 60 and 75 years old with active or convalescent COVID-19. Each CDR3 is given with its conserved first and last residue. A D gene is named only where the DNA matches it firmly. Expanded clones get a size class; other rows say once, few or many, or leave the size out.

TRBD1	TRBV9	16	NA	TRBJ2-7	CASTPTVGTGVNEQYF	TGTGCCAGCACTCCGACAGTCGGGACAGGGGTTAACGAGCAGTACTTC
NA	TRBV11-3	14	NA	TRBJ2-7	CASSLEGETYEQYF	TGTGCCAGCAGCTTAGAAGGAGAAACCTACGAGCAGTACTTC
NA	TRBV28	15	NA	TRBJ1-2	CASCLSVGSGAGYTF	TGTGCCAGCTGCCTCAGCGTCGGCTCCGGTGCCGGCTACACCTTC
TRBD1	TRBV29-1	12	NA	TRBJ2-1	CSARTGYDEQFF	TGCAGCGCACGGACAGGGTACGATGAGCAGTTCTTC
TRBD1	TRBV4-3	15	NA	TRBJ2-2	CASSRGQDRTGELFF	TGCGCCAGCAGCCGGGGACAGGATAGGACCGGGGAGCTGTTTTTT
NA	TRBV10-2	14	NA	TRBJ1-4	CASSDPATNEKLFF	TGCGCCAGCAGTGATCCAGCAACTAATGAAAAACTGTTTTTT
TRBD1	TRBV10-3	14	NA	TRBJ2-3	CAISAGQGADTQYF	TGTGCCATCAGTGCTGGACAGGGCGCAGATACGCAGTATTTT
NA	TRBV9	14	NA	TRBJ2-3	CASSVGGSGDTQYF	TGTGCCAGCAGCGTAGGTGGGAGTGGAGATACGCAGTATTTT
NA	TRBV4-3	15	NA	TRBJ1-1	CASSPRYRENTEAFF	TGCGCCAGCAGCCCGCGATACAGGGAGAACACTGAAGCTTTCTTT
NA	TRBV2	14	NA	TRBJ2-7	CASTRETLSYEQYF	TGTGCCAGCACGAGGGAGACCCTCTCCTACGAGCAGTACTTC
TRBD2	TRBV4-3	17	NA	TRBJ2-1	CASSQGGSGSPHNEQFF	TGCGCCAGCAGCCAAGGAGGAAGCGGGAGTCCCCACAATGAGCAGTTCTTC
TRBD1	TRBV2	14	NA	TRBJ1-2	CASRRGRGSYGYTF	TGTGCCAGCAGGAGGGGCAGGGGGTCTTATGGCTACACCTTC
NA	TRBV7-9	13	NA	TRBJ2-3	CASSPGGTDTQYF	TGTGCCAGCAGCCCGGGGGGCACAGATACGCAGTATTTT
TRBD2	TRBV18	14	NA	TRBJ2-1	CASSFSGREDEQFF	TGTGCCAGCTCCTTTAGCGGGAGGGAGGATGAGCAGTTCTTC
TRBD1	TRBV2	14	once	TRBJ2-4	CASSRRQGAAIQYF	TGTGCCAGCAGTCGCCGACAGGGGGCTGCCATTCAGTACTTC
TRBD2	TRBV11-3	15	NA	TRBJ2-2	CASSEGTSGSGELFF	TGTGCCAGCAGCGAAGGGACTAGCGGGTCCGGGGAGCTGTTTTTT
NA	TRBV29-1	14	NA	TRBJ2-7	CSVEGGQGSYEQYF	TGCAGCGTTGAAGGAGGTCAGGGATCCTACGAGCAGTACTTC
NA	TRBV5-6	14	NA	TRBJ2-7	CASRPRPGSYEQYF	TGTGCCAGCAGGCCCCGGCCGGGGTCCTACGAGCAGTACTTC
NA	TRBV7-9	14	NA	TRBJ1-3	CASSHRGTGNTIYF	TGTGCCAGCAGCCACCGGGGGACTGGAAACACCATATATTTT
TRBD2	TRBV28	17	NA	TRBJ2-3	CASSGLAGSVGTDTQYF	TGTGCCAGCAGTGGACTAGCCGGGTCGGTCGGCACAGATACGCAGTATTTT
NA	TRBV6-2/TRBV6-3	19	NA	TRBJ2-3	CASSSLGWEAQGGADTQYF	TGTGCCAGCAGTTCCCTAGGGTGGGAGGCCCAGGGGGGCGCAGATACGCAGTATTTT
NA	TRBV5-4	15	NA	TRBJ2-1	CASSRDPQDRSEQFF	TGTGCCAGCAGCCGCGACCCTCAGGATCGTAGTGAGCAGTTCTTC
TRBD1	TRBV19	14	few	TRBJ2-7	CASSIAGGSYEQYF	TGTGCCAGTAGTATAGCAGGGGGCTCCTACGAGCAGTACTTC
TRBD2	TRBV28	14	few	TRBJ2-6	CASSLIREGDVLTF	TGTGCCAGCAGTTTGATCAGGGAGGGAGACGTCCTGACTTTC
TRBD1	TRBV29-1	13	NA	TRBJ1-2	CSVEEGGARGYTF	TGCAGCGTTGAAGAAGGGGGCGCAAGGGGCTACACCTTC
TRBD1	TRBV6-2/TRBV6-3	15	NA	TRBJ2-5	CASSDQEGAGETQYF	TGTGCCAGCAGTGACCAAGAGGGGGCAGGGGAGACCCAGTACTTC
NA	TRBV2	15	NA	TRBJ2-1	CASSEAVQGGNEQFF	TGTGCCAGCAGTGAAGCAGTCCAGGGAGGCAATGAGCAGTTCTTC
NA	TRBV30	15	NA	TRBJ2-6	CAWSVSGAGANVLTF	TGTGCCTGGAGTGTCTCGGGGGCTGGGGCCAACGTCCTGACTTTC
TRBD2	TRBV13	15	NA	TRBJ2-7	CASSPGTSGRNEQYF	TGTGCCAGCAGCCCGGGGACTAGCGGGAGAAACGAGCAGTACTTC
TRBD2	TRBV29-1	14	NA	TRBJ2-7	CSVRTSGSNHEQYF	TGCAGCGTTCGGACTAGCGGGAGCAACCACGAGCAGTACTTC
NA	TRBV6-2/TRBV6-3	13	NA	TRBJ2-7	CASSYQLFDEQYF	TGTGCCAGCAGTTACCAGTTGTTCGACGAGCAGTACTTC
NA	TRBV7-2	14	NA	TRBJ2-3	CASSSDTASDTQYF	TGTGCCAGCAGCTCGGACACGGCTTCCGATACGCAGTATTTT
NA	TRBV19	13	NA	TRBJ1-2	CASSPRFNYGYTF	TGTGCCAGTAGCCCCAGGTTCAACTATGGCTACACCTTC
TRBD2	TRBV7-2	15	NA	TRBJ2-7	CASSTSGSLPYEQYF	TGTGCCAGCAGCACTAGCGGGTCTCTGCCTTACGAGCAGTACTTC
NA	TRBV7-9	12	NA	TRBJ1-6	CASSLEGGPLHF	TGTGCCAGCAGCTTAGAGGGAGGGCCCCTCCACTTT
NA	TRBV12-2	14	NA	TRBJ2-2	CIEAAGVTTGELFF	TGTATAGAGGCGGCGGGGGTGACCACCGGGGAGCTGTTTTTT
TRBD2	TRBV11-2	15	NA	TRBJ2-5	CASSFGGGPVETQYF	TGTGCCAGCAGCTTCGGGGGAGGGCCGGTGGAGACCCAGTACTTC
NA	TRBV19	15	NA	TRBJ1-5	CASSIKRAANQPQHF	TGTGCCAGTAGTATAAAGAGGGCGGCGAATCAGCCCCAGCATTTT
TRBD2	TRBV11-2	15	NA	TRBJ2-1	CASSLGGSPYNEQFF	TGTGCCAGCAGCTTAGGCGGGAGTCCCTACAATGAGCAGTTCTTC
NA	TRBV11-3	13	NA	TRBJ2-2	CASSIGAIGELFF	TGTGCCAGCAGCATAGGGGCGATCGGGGAGCTGTTTTTT
NA	TRBV10-3	12	NA	TRBJ2-5	CAIRGPQETQYF	TGTGCCATCAGGGGGCCCCAAGAGACCCAGTACTTC
NA	TRBV9	15	NA	TRBJ2-1	CASNPRDSAYNEQFF	TGTGCCAGCAACCCCCGGGACTCGGCCTACAATGAGCAGTTCTTC
NA	TRBV27	15	NA	TRBJ2-1	CASSFSHVSGNEQFF	TGTGCCAGCAGTTTTTCTCACGTTAGCGGCAATGAGCAGTTCTTC
NA	TRBV5-1	14	once	TRBJ2-7	CASSFTGHSYEQYF	TGCGCCAGCAGCTTCACAGGGCACTCCTACGAGCAGTACTTC
TRBD2	TRBV6-4	15	NA	TRBJ2-2	CASSPGLARTGELFF	TGTGCCAGCAGTCCGGGACTAGCGAGGACCGGGGAGCTGTTTTTT
NA	TRBV30	13	few	TRBJ1-5	CAWSSGVVQPQHF	TGTGCCTGGAGTTCCGGGGTCGTTCAGCCCCAGCATTTT
TRBD2	TRBV6-2/TRBV6-3	16	few	TRBJ2-1	CASSYPTSGSYNEQFF	TGTGCCAGCAGTTACCCGACTAGCGGGAGTTACAATGAGCAGTTCTTC
TRBD1	TRBV19	13	NA	TRBJ2-7	CASSTYRGREQYF	TGTGCCAGTAGTACCTACAGGGGGCGGGAGCAGTACTTC
TRBD1	TRBV9	16	NA	TRBJ2-7	CASSVGLGGFPYEQYF	TGTGCCAGCAGCGTAGGTTTAGGGGGCTTTCCCTACGAGCAGTACTTC
NA	TRBV7-2	16	few	TRBJ1-5	CASSLVLQGLGQPQHF	TGTGCCAGCAGCTTAGTACTGCAGGGGCTGGGGCAGCCCCAGCATTTT
NA	TRBV28	15	few	TRBJ1-2	CASSLGGARYYGYTF	TGTGCCAGCAGTTTAGGGGGCGCAAGGTACTATGGCTACACCTTC
TRBD1	TRBV18	15	once	TRBJ1-1	CASSRGQLKPTEAFF	TGTGCCAGCTCACGGGGACAGCTCAAACCGACTGAAGCTTTCTTT
TRBD1	TRBV18	15	NA	TRBJ2-1	CASSRGQGAVNEQFF	TGTGCCAGCTCACGGGGACAGGGGGCGGTAAATGAGCAGTTCTTC
TRBD1	TRBV5-5	16	NA	TRBJ2-7	CASSVVLRGGPAEQYF	TGTGCCAGCAGCGTTGTGCTTCGAGGGGGCCCAGCCGAGCAGTACTTC
NA	TRBV27	16	NA	TRBJ2-4	CASSLLRDGAKNIQYF	TGTGCCAGCAGTTTATTGCGGGACGGAGCCAAAAACATTCAGTACTTC